This is a list of T cell receptor beta chains from one sample in a study of blood T cell repertoires in COVID-19. Repertoires were generated with immunoSEQ multiplex PCR, while TCRdb's copy carries only in-frame clones and drops some. The top ten hold approximately 2.4% of the sample, which has about 390,000 clones, around 87% seen once. The sample was peripheral blood. Receptors were obtained from a woman in her sixties or seventies with COVID-19, enrolled during active disease. Each CDR3 is given without its conserved first and last residue.

j_gene: TRBJ1-3; v_gene: TRBV7-2; CDR3aa: ASSWTGSQGNTIY
j_gene: TRBJ2-3; v_gene: TRBV19; CDR3aa: ASSRGLDLRTDTQY
j_gene: TRBJ1-2; v_gene: TRBV3-1/TRBV3-2; CDR3aa: ASSQVGTAYGYT
j_gene: TRBJ2-5; v_gene: TRBV27; CDR3aa: ASSLYSGETQY
j_gene: TRBJ1-6; v_gene: TRBV3-1/TRBV3-2; CDR3aa: ASSLPTVEPLH
j_gene: TRBJ1-2; v_gene: TRBV20-1; CDR3aa: SASNYGYT
j_gene: TRBJ1-5; v_gene: TRBV18; CDR3aa: ASSPPGRGPQPQH
j_gene: TRBJ1-2; v_gene: TRBV7-2; CDR3aa: ASSLAGRADGYT
j_gene: TRBJ1-1; v_gene: TRBV6-5; CDR3aa: ASSYSSSAEAF
j_gene: TRBJ1-1; v_gene: TRBV27; CDR3aa: ASSSSGNRGTEAF
j_gene: TRBJ2-3; v_gene: TRBV2; CDR3aa: ASSEERTSGVADTQY
j_gene: TRBJ2-7; v_gene: TRBV18; CDR3aa: ASSVGQGVFEQY
j_gene: TRBJ1-1; v_gene: TRBV19; CDR3aa: ASRTPGGTEAF
j_gene: TRBJ2-1; v_gene: TRBV10-3; CDR3aa: AISEEPTNEQF
j_gene: TRBJ2-7; v_gene: TRBV7-8; CDR3aa: ASILTSAGVSGEQY
j_gene: TRBJ1-1; v_gene: TRBV28; CDR3aa: ASSPYAATGEAF
j_gene: TRBJ2-1; v_gene: TRBV5-1; CDR3aa: ASSLVLAVNEQF
j_gene: TRBJ1-2; v_gene: TRBV9; CDR3aa: ASSVGLGRGGGYT
j_gene: TRBJ2-2; v_gene: TRBV9; CDR3aa: ASSVVGSTGELF
j_gene: TRBJ1-6; v_gene: TRBV4-2; CDR3aa: ASSQGSERMGSPLH
j_gene: TRBJ2-3; v_gene: TRBV5-1; CDR3aa: ASEAADNTDTQY
j_gene: TRBJ2-7; v_gene: TRBV19; CDR3aa: ASSIAGQAWGEQY
j_gene: TRBJ1-1; v_gene: TRBV7-9; CDR3aa: ASSAGQGRRTEAF
j_gene: TRBJ2-2; v_gene: TRBV5-1; CDR3aa: ASSFTSGANTGELF
j_gene: TRBJ2-2; v_gene: TRBV3-1/TRBV3-2; CDR3aa: ASSQEWISGSTGELF
j_gene: TRBJ1-6; v_gene: TRBV3-1/TRBV3-2; CDR3aa: ASRRGGAGWAPLH
j_gene: TRBJ1-2; v_gene: TRBV2; CDR3aa: ASSPGTGNYGYT
j_gene: TRBJ1-1; v_gene: TRBV30; CDR3aa: AWSGQGGTEAF
j_gene: TRBJ1-1; v_gene: TRBV6-5; CDR3aa: ASRRGQGNTEAF
j_gene: TRBJ1-2; v_gene: TRBV15; CDR3aa: ATSRDEVWGYT
j_gene: TRBJ2-3; v_gene: TRBV5-3; CDR3aa: ARSRRTGAMITDTQY
j_gene: TRBJ1-6; v_gene: TRBV18; CDR3aa: ASSPDSGVNSPLH
j_gene: TRBJ2-7; v_gene: TRBV6-6; CDR3aa: ASSPRLAGMNEQY
j_gene: TRBJ2-7; v_gene: TRBV2; CDR3aa: ASSEGGANNEQY
j_gene: TRBJ1-1; v_gene: TRBV7-6; CDR3aa: ASSLFGGNTEAF
j_gene: TRBJ2-5; v_gene: TRBV7-9; CDR3aa: ASSSTRWTAPTIGETQY
j_gene: TRBJ2-3; v_gene: TRBV4-2; CDR3aa: ASSHQRGITDTQY
j_gene: TRBJ1-2; v_gene: TRBV6-5; CDR3aa: ASSYGGSDGYT
j_gene: TRBJ1-2; v_gene: TRBV3-1/TRBV3-2; CDR3aa: ASSLQAGAGIGYT
j_gene: TRBJ2-1; v_gene: TRBV28; CDR3aa: ASSLILLAGEMAGEQF
j_gene: TRBJ1-2; v_gene: TRBV2; CDR3aa: ACRPEARSYT
j_gene: TRBJ1-5; v_gene: TRBV5-1; CDR3aa: ASSPQGGSNQPQH
j_gene: TRBJ1-1; v_gene: TRBV5-1; CDR3aa: ASSSRTGAQNTEAF
j_gene: TRBJ1-6; v_gene: TRBV3-1/TRBV3-2; CDR3aa: ASGEGPSPLH
j_gene: TRBJ2-7; v_gene: TRBV21-1; CDR3aa: ASSRDRAYEQY
j_gene: TRBJ2-3; v_gene: TRBV7-8; CDR3aa: ASSLRQESFFLDTQY
j_gene: TRBJ1-3; v_gene: TRBV5-6; CDR3aa: ASSLLQGGNTIY
j_gene: TRBJ2-1; v_gene: TRBV21-1; CDR3aa: ASSNRDRVRNEQF
j_gene: TRBJ2-3; v_gene: TRBV11-3; CDR3aa: ASSLGRLAGGATDTQY
j_gene: TRBJ2-4; v_gene: TRBV4-2; CDR3aa: ASSQAASGENIQY
j_gene: TRBJ1-2; v_gene: TRBV7-2; CDR3aa: ASSRGQGIGYT
j_gene: TRBJ2-4; v_gene: TRBV4-1; CDR3aa: ASSQGSGGGPTNIQY
j_gene: TRBJ1-1; v_gene: TRBV7-2; CDR3aa: ASSQKTGGGAF
j_gene: TRBJ1-4; v_gene: TRBV2; CDR3aa: ASSEAAGLKLF